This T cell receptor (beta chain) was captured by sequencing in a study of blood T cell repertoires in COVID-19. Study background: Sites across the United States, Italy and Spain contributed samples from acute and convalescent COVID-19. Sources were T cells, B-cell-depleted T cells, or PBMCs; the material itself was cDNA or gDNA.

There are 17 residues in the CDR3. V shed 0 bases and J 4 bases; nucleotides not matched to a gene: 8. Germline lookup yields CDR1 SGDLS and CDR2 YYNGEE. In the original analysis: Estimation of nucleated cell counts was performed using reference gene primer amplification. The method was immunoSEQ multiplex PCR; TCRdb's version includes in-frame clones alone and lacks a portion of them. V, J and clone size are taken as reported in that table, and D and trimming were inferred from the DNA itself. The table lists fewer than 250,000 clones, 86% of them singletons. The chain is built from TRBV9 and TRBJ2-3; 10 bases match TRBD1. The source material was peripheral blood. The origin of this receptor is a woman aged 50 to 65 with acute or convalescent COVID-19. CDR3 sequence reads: CASSVALGQGGADTQYF. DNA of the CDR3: TGTGCCAGCAGCGTAGCCCTCGGACAGGGGGGCGCAGATACGCAGTATTTT.